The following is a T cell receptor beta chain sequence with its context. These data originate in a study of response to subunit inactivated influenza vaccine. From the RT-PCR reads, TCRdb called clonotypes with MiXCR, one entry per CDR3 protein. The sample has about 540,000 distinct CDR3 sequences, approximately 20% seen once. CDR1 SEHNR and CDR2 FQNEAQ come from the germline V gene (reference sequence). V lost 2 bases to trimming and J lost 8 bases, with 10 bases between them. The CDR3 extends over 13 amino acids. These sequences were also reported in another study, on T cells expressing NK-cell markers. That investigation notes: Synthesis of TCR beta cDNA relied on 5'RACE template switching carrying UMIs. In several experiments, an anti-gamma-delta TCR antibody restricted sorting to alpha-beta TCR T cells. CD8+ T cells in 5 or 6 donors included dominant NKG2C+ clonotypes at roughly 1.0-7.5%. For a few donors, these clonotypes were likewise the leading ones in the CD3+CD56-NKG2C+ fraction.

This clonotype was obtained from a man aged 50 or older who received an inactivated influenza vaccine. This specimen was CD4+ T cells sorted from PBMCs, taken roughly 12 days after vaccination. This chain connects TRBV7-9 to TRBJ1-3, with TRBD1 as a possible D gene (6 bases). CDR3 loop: CASSLTAGDTIYF. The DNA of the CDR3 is TGTGCCAGCAGCTTAACAGCAGGGGACACCATATATTTT.